This T cell receptor (beta chain) was identified during a study of vaccination and CD4 T cells after COVID-19. At the level of the study: Comprising six males and four females, the convalescent participants counted two Hispanic individuals among them. Overlapping spike peptides from SARS-CoV-2, HCoV-NL63, HCoV-OC43 and HCoV-229E served to stimulate the cells. Control cultures were given a CEFX pool, an HIV-1 Nef pool, or no peptide.

Cultured CD4+ T-cell DNA underwent Oncomine TCR Beta short-read sequencing. TCRdb called the PCR reads again in MiXCR, with one record for every CDR3 protein. Of about 20,000 distinct CDR3 sequences listed, around 80% are singletons. This clonotype showed up just once. Its target is unknown. Treatment here: approximately 10-day PBMC culture with coronavirus spike peptide pools or control peptides (ViraFEST assay). The sequenced sample was CD4+ T cells from blood, cultured in vitro, obtained after SARS-CoV-2 vaccination. The receptor was isolated from a human donor who received a COVID-19 vaccine.

This CDR3 reads CATSSRGGELFF. The CDR3 DNA is TGTGCCACCAGCAGCAGGGGCGGGGAGCTGTTTTTT. The chain recombines TRBV24-1 with TRBJ2-2, with D perhaps TRBD1 (6 bases). With 7 bases removed from V and 7 bases from J, the gap between germline ends came to 9 bases. The CDR3 runs 12 residues. Per germline, CDR1 KGHDR and CDR2 SFDVKD.